This T cell receptor beta chain was documented in a study of shared clonotypes between healthy human individuals. The table came from immunoSEQ multiplex PCR; TCRdb's copy has only in-frame clones and leaves some out. The repertoire holds roughly 520,000 clones, with approximately 94% as singletons. Researchers partitioned CD4+ cells into CD45RA+ naive and CD45RA-negative memory subsets. This CDR3 is 14 amino acids long. CDR1 MNHEY and CDR2 SMNVEV come from the germline V gene (reference sequence). The V end was cut by 6 bases, the J end by 4 bases, with 12 bases between. The V gene is TRBV27, the J gene TRBJ2-2; no firm D call. This TCR derives from a woman aged 25 to 39 in good health. The sample taken for sequencing was naive CD4+ T cells sorted from blood. Subset described: CD45RA+ positively selected. The CDR3 is CASRPGGLTGELFF. Here the CDR3 DNA reads TGTGCCAGCAGGCCCGGTGGCCTCACCGGGGAGCTGTTTTTT.